Sequencing of this TCR beta chain was carried out in a study of T cell clones after liver transplantation (dated by TCRdb to between 2018 and 2021). Broadly, across the study: The samples were obtained from ITN030ST, a randomized trial that attempted immunosuppression withdrawal within 2 years after liver transplantation. Donor-reactive T cell clones were identified by TCRbeta sequencing following a pre-transplant mixed lymphocyte reaction and were subsequently tracked in post-transplant blood. Third party-reactive TCRbeta sequences from pre-transplant MLRs were also identified as an antigen-independent comparator for donor-reactive sequences. Of the eight recipients, a few were HCV-positive, while the remaining recipients had been transplanted for non-autoimmune, non-viral indications. Subjects received no induction therapy and standard immunosuppression until randomization at 12-24 months post-transplant. Tolerance was defined as complete immunosuppression withdrawal for at least one year with no rise in liver enzymes beyond twice the upper limit of normal. Blood samples were collected pre-transplant, pre-randomization before withdrawal, and post-randomization after either full withdrawal or failed withdrawal. The study cohort included 8 liver transplant recipients, of whom 3 were classified as tolerant and 5 as non-tolerant.

Overall results and qualifications from the work: A significant post-transplant decrease in circulating donor-reactive CD4 TCRbeta sequences was observed in 5 of 8 subjects, irrespective of tolerance or HCV status. After accounting for repertoire turnover, donor-reactive detection was significantly reduced in 7 of 8 subjects for CD4 and 8 of 8 for CD8. Donor-reactive sequences decreased more than third party-reactive sequences, which suggests partial antigen-specific deletion that was not related to withdrawal success. In a couple of subjects, low numbers of available donor cells limited the measurable donor-reactive repertoire. Without allograft tissue specimens, donor-reactive T cells may have migrated into the graft rather than being deleted. The conclusions were considered preliminary, being limited by small, heterogeneous patient numbers and non-standardized post-transplant time points.

Points on this clone: The target of this receptor is not known. One base away there is no much larger clone; base qualities are not given.

Unstimulated PBMCs, after thawing, were stained for CD3, CD4 and CD8 and then FACS-sorted into CD3+CD4+ and CD3+CD8+ populations. Each of the 8 studied subjects was randomized to immunosuppression withdrawal. Genomic DNA was isolated with the Qiagen DNeasy Blood and Tissue Kit. Using immunoSEQ, frozen genomic DNA was subjected to high-throughput TCRbeta CDR3 sequencing, a process that included PCR amplification, mapping, bias correction and internal controls. The paper's data handling went like this. Only productive rearrangements were retained, with each unique TCRbeta sequence defined by its CDR3 nucleotide sequence together with its V and J gene. A sequence counted as donor-reactive only if the sequence showed at least 5-fold expansion in CFSE-low cells compared with unstimulated pre-transplant cells and had a frequency of at least 0.01%. Minimum frequency thresholds were set for each subject based on the unstimulated sample with the lowest template count, ensuring at least 90% detection power. Jensen-Shannon divergence between the top 1000 TCRbeta sequences post- versus pre-transplant served as the measure of repertoire turnover. Changes in detection of donor-reactive sequences were tested with two-sided Fisher's exact tests. The source is immuneACCESS, and TCRdb retained only in-frame sequences with V and J called. Part of the clones is not carried over; for the studies checked, unresolved V genes explain less than half of this, and the remainder is unexplained. V, J and clone size are taken as reported in that table, and D and trimming were inferred from the DNA itself. The sample contains 6,200 or so clones, 80% of them found a single time. More than 10% of the sample is taken by the ten largest.

The CDR3 spans 17 residues, from the cysteine through the phenylalanine. Only CDR3 DNA remains: 51 bases, in frame from the first base. V loses 4 bases at its end and J loses 2 bases; junction bases beyond the gene matches: 7. The germline V gene specifies SGHDT as CDR1 and YYEEEE as CDR2. The sample in question was CD8+ T cells from blood, obtained almost 47 months after liver transplant. The rearrangement joined TRBV5-6 to TRBJ2-2; TRBD2 agrees with 11 junctional bases. The TCR sequence derives from a human patient who received a liver transplant. Where a transplant has occurred, the graft donor may have supplied some of the T cells. The sequence in DNA is TGTGCCAGCAGCCTACTAGCGGGAGAGAAAAACACCGGGGAGCTGTTTTTT. The encoded protein is CASSLLAGEKNTGELFF.